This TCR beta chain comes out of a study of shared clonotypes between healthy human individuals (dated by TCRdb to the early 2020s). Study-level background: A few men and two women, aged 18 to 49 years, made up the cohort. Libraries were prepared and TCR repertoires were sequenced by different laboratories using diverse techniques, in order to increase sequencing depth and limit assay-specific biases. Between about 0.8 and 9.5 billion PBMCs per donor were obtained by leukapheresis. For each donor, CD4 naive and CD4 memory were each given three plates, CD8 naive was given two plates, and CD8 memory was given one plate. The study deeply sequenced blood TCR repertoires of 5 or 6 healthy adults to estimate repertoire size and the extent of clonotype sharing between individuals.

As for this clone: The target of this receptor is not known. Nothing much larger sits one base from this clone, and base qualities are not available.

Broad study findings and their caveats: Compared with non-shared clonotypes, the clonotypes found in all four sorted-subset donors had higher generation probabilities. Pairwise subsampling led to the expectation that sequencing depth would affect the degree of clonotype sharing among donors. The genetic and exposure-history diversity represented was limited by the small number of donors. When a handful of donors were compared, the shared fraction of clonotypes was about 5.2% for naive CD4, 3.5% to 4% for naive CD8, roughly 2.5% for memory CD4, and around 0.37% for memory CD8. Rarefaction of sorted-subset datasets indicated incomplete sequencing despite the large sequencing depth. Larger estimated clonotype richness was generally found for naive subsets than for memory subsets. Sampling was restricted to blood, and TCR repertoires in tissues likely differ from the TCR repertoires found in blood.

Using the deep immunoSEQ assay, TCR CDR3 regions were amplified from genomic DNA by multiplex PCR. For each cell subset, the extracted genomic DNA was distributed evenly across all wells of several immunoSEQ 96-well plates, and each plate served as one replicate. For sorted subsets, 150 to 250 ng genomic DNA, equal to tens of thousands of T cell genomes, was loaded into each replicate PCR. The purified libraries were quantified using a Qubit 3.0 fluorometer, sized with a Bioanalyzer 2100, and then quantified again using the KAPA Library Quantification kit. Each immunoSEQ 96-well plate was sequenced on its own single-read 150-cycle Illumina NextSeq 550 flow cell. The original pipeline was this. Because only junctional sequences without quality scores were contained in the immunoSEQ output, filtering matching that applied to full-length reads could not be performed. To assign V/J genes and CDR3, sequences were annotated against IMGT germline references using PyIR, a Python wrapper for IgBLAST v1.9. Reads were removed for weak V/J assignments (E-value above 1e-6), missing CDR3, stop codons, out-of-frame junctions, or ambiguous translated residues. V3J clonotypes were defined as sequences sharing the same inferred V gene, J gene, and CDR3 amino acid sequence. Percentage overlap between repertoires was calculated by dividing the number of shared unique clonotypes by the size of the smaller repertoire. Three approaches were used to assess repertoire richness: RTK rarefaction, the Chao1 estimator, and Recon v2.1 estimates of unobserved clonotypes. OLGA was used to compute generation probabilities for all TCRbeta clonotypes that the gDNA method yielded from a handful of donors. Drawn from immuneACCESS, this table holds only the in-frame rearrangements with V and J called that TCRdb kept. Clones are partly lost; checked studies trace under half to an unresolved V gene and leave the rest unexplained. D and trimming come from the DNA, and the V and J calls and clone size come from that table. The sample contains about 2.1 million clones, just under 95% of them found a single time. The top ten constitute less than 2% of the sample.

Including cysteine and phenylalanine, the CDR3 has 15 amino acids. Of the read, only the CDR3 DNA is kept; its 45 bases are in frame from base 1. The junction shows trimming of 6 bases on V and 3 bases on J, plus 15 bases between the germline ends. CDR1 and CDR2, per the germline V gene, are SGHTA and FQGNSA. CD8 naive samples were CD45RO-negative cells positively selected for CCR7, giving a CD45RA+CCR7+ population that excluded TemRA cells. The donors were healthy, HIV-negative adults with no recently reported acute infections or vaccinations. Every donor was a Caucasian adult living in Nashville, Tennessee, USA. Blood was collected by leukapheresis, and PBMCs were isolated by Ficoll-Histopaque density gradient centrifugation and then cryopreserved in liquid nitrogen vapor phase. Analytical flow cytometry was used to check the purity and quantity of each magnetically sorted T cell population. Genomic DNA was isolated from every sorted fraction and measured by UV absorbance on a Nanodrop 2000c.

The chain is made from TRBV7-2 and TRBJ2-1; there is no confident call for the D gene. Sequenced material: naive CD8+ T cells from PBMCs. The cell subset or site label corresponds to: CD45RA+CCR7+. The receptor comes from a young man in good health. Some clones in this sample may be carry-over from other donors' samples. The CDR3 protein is CASRGGERIYNEQFF. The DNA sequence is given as TGTGCCAGCAGGGGCGGAGAGAGGATCTACAATGAGCAGTTCTTC.